A selection of T cell receptor beta chains follows, all from one sample in a study of identical twins. MiXCR, run by TCRdb on the 5' RACE reads, gives a single entry per CDR3 protein. The table has roughly 750,000 distinct CDR3 sequences, around 20% seen once; the top ten hold approximately 4.5%. Separately, the same data were catalogued under a study of T cells expressing NK-cell markers.

The specimen was PBMCs. These receptors originate from a woman under 30 in good health. CDR3s include the opening cysteine and the closing phenylalanine or tryptophan. The size of a clone is reported for some rows only, either as once, few or many, or as a class for expanded clones.

j_call: TRBJ1-6
cdr3_length: 13
clone_size: NA
v_call: TRBV29-1
cdr3_aa: CSVQGSYNSPLHF

j_call: TRBJ2-1
cdr3_length: 16
clone_size: NA
v_call: TRBV5-1
cdr3_aa: CASSTPGPRSYNEQFF

j_call: TRBJ2-5
cdr3_length: 16
clone_size: once
v_call: TRBV12-3/TRBV12-4
cdr3_aa: CASSNRTSGTRETQYF

j_call: TRBJ1-4
cdr3_length: 14
clone_size: NA
v_call: TRBV3-1
cdr3_aa: CASRRGTGTEKLFF

j_call: TRBJ1-4
cdr3_length: 13
clone_size: few
v_call: TRBV20-1
cdr3_aa: CSARGSQNEKLFF

j_call: TRBJ1-3
cdr3_length: 14
clone_size: many
v_call: TRBV12-3/TRBV12-4
cdr3_aa: CASSLKGSGNTIYF

j_call: TRBJ2-2
cdr3_length: 11
clone_size: NA
v_call: TRBV10-3
cdr3_aa: CAISHGGELFF

j_call: TRBJ2-1
cdr3_length: 16
clone_size: NA
v_call: TRBV6-2/TRBV6-3
cdr3_aa: CASSYVSGISYNEQFF

j_call: TRBJ2-1
cdr3_length: 14
clone_size: NA
v_call: TRBV20-1
cdr3_aa: CSANVAGGLNEQFF

j_call: TRBJ1-2
cdr3_length: 14
clone_size: NA
v_call: TRBV12-3/TRBV12-4
cdr3_aa: CASSLLPGRYGYTF

j_call: TRBJ2-2
cdr3_length: 15
clone_size: NA
v_call: TRBV12-3/TRBV12-4
cdr3_aa: CASSLLAGNTGELFF

j_call: TRBJ2-5
cdr3_length: 14
clone_size: NA
v_call: TRBV20-1
cdr3_aa: CSAPITRTRETQYF

j_call: TRBJ1-1
cdr3_length: 14
clone_size: few
v_call: TRBV20-1
cdr3_aa: CSARYLDKNTEAFF

j_call: TRBJ2-6
cdr3_length: 16
clone_size: NA
v_call: TRBV7-9
cdr3_aa: CASSRFGGAGANVLTF

j_call: TRBJ2-2
cdr3_length: 15
clone_size: few
v_call: TRBV5-5
cdr3_aa: CASSLRRDPTGELFF

j_call: TRBJ1-2
cdr3_length: 17
clone_size: few
v_call: TRBV5-1
cdr3_aa: CASSTIGGTVLNYGYTF

j_call: TRBJ2-3
cdr3_length: 14
clone_size: NA
v_call: TRBV29-1
cdr3_aa: CSVEDRFEGDTQYF

j_call: TRBJ2-1
cdr3_length: 17
clone_size: few
v_call: TRBV7-2
cdr3_aa: CASSFASRGSSYNEQFF

j_call: TRBJ1-5
cdr3_length: 15
clone_size: NA
v_call: TRBV7-9
cdr3_aa: CASSPQTGGIQPQHF

j_call: TRBJ2-3
cdr3_length: 15
clone_size: NA
v_call: TRBV7-2
cdr3_aa: CASSPGLAGGRTQYF

j_call: TRBJ2-1
cdr3_length: 15
clone_size: NA
v_call: TRBV7-3
cdr3_aa: CASSTVAGDAAKQFF

j_call: TRBJ2-1
cdr3_length: 12
clone_size: NA
v_call: TRBV12-3/TRBV12-4
cdr3_aa: CASGSRDSSQFF

j_call: TRBJ2-1
cdr3_length: 12
clone_size: NA
v_call: TRBV6-2/TRBV6-3
cdr3_aa: CASSYGRLEQFF

j_call: TRBJ2-5
cdr3_length: 15
clone_size: many
v_call: TRBV5-1
cdr3_aa: CASSPLAGWRETQYF

j_call: TRBJ2-1
cdr3_length: 15
clone_size: NA
v_call: TRBV20-1
cdr3_aa: CSARPPRSRYNEQFF

j_call: TRBJ2-7
cdr3_length: 15
clone_size: few
v_call: TRBV9
cdr3_aa: CASSAHDERQDEQYF

j_call: TRBJ2-7
cdr3_length: 19
clone_size: few
v_call: TRBV10-3
cdr3_aa: CAISESELERPGGGYEQYF

j_call: TRBJ1-1
cdr3_length: 15
clone_size: many
v_call: TRBV9
cdr3_aa: CASSPDLEMNTEAFF

j_call: TRBJ1-3
cdr3_length: 14
clone_size: few
v_call: TRBV6-1
cdr3_aa: CASSAWVSGNTIYF

j_call: TRBJ1-4
cdr3_length: 14
clone_size: few
v_call: TRBV5-6
cdr3_aa: CASSSQGEDEKLFF

j_call: TRBJ1-6
cdr3_length: 13
clone_size: once
v_call: TRBV2
cdr3_aa: CASSELLDSPLHF

j_call: TRBJ1-2
cdr3_length: 14
clone_size: few
v_call: TRBV20-1
cdr3_aa: CSAPKRGRDYGYTF

j_call: TRBJ2-3
cdr3_length: 13
clone_size: few
v_call: TRBV10-3
cdr3_aa: CAISRGSTDTQYF

j_call: TRBJ2-5
cdr3_length: 15
clone_size: many
v_call: TRBV9
cdr3_aa: CASSPPVTNQETQYF

j_call: TRBJ1-1
cdr3_length: 12
clone_size: many
v_call: TRBV20-1
cdr3_aa: CSARAWGTEAFF

j_call: TRBJ1-6
cdr3_length: 13
clone_size: NA
v_call: TRBV6-6
cdr3_aa: CASRWTGNSPLHF

j_call: TRBJ2-2
cdr3_length: 15
clone_size: few
v_call: TRBV6-5
cdr3_aa: CASSYSGGLTGELFF

j_call: TRBJ1-5
cdr3_length: 15
clone_size: few
v_call: TRBV4-3
cdr3_aa: CASSQVQGGNQPQHF

j_call: TRBJ1-5
cdr3_length: 14
clone_size: NA
v_call: TRBV27
cdr3_aa: CASSFRVKDQPQHF

j_call: TRBJ2-2
cdr3_length: 14
clone_size: NA
v_call: TRBV20-1
cdr3_aa: CSARGGGAVGELFF

j_call: TRBJ2-7
cdr3_length: 11
clone_size: many
v_call: TRBV20-1
cdr3_aa: CSAPWVYEQYF

j_call: TRBJ2-7
cdr3_length: 10
clone_size: many
v_call: TRBV6-6
cdr3_aa: CASSFAEQYF

j_call: TRBJ2-5
cdr3_length: 17
clone_size: NA
v_call: TRBV4-3
cdr3_aa: CASSQDRRQGLGQTQYF

j_call: TRBJ1-4
cdr3_length: 15
clone_size: few
v_call: TRBV10-3
cdr3_aa: CAISGSGTRHEKLFF

j_call: TRBJ2-3
cdr3_length: 19
clone_size: NA
v_call: TRBV28
cdr3_aa: CASSSLAWEWGERTDTQYF

j_call: TRBJ2-1
cdr3_length: 11
clone_size: many
v_call: TRBV12-3/TRBV12-4
cdr3_aa: CASSFWDQLFF

j_call: TRBJ1-6
cdr3_length: 14
clone_size: NA
v_call: TRBV3-1
cdr3_aa: CASSQRTGLSPLHF